This T cell receptor (beta chain) came from a study of monozygotic twins with inflammatory bowel disease. TCRdb reanalyzed the 5' RACE reads and collapses them to one entry per CDR3 protein, without DNA. The table for this sample gives 200,000 to 250,000 distinct CDR3 sequences. Looked up from germline, CDR1 is SEHNR and CDR2 is FQNEAQ (reference sequence). The CDR3 runs to 15 residues. The receptor was derived from a human donor with ulcerative colitis or Crohn's disease, or a healthy co-twin of an affected twin (not recorded which). The sequenced sample consisted of blood. The chain joins TRBV7-9 to TRBJ2-7; TCRdb returns TRBD1, unconfirmable since there is no DNA. The CDR3 sequence is CASGRDSGGTYEQYF.